These 24 T cell receptor beta chains share one sample of origin, sequenced in a study of T cell responses to AZD1222 COVID-19 vaccine. Only in-frame clones appear in the TCRdb table, and some are missing; sequencing was by immunoSEQ multiplex PCR. The sample shows around 140,000 clones, about 90% of them seen only once. Specimen: peripheral blood, collected on day 0 of AZD1222 vaccination. These receptors were collected from an adult in good health.

V and J are TRBV11-2 and TRBJ2-7; D call uncertain. Germline lookup yields CDR1 SGHAT and CDR2 FQNNGV. This CDR3 has 14 residues. The V end was cut by 0 bases, the J end by 2 bases, with 8 bases between. The CDR3 sequence is CASSLEPSAYEQYF. CDR3 sequence (DNA): TGTGCCAGCAGCTTAGAGCCGTCGGCCTACGAGCAGTACTTC.

This clone was detected only a few times. The V call is TRBV15, the J call TRBJ2-7, with D uncertain. Looked up from germline, CDR1 is LNHNV and CDR2 is YYDKDF (reference sequence). CDR3 length: 15 residues. The V and J ends lost 0 bases and 3 bases respectively, with 12 bases between them. The CDR3 sequence: CATSRERTYNYEQYF. As DNA, the CDR3 is TGTGCCACCAGCAGAGAACGGACCTATAACTACGAGCAGTACTTC.

The rearrangement links TRBV7-2 to TRBJ1-3, with D tentatively TRBD1 (5 bases). The CDR3 loop spans 14 amino acids. The V gene's germline CDR1 is SGHTA and CDR2 FQGNSA. V gave up 5 bases and J gave up 2 bases, with 10 bases separating them. DNA of the CDR3: TGTGCCAGCAGCCATCGGGGGGCTGGAAACACCATATATTTT. Amino acid sequence: CASSHRGAGNTIYF. Full variable domain (rest looked up from reference TRBV7-2 and TRBJ1-3): GAGVSQSPSNKVTEKGKDVELRCDPISGHTALYWYRQSLGQGLEFLIYFQGNSAPDKSGLPSDRFSAERTGGSVSTLTIQRTQQEDSAVYLCASSHRGAGNTIYFGEGSWLTVV.

The gene calls are TRBV19 and TRBJ1-2, with D possibly TRBD1 on 5 matching bases. The CDR3 spans 13 residues. Trimming stripped 0 bases from V and 7 bases from J, with 9 bases between. Per germline, CDR1 LNHDA and CDR2 SQIVND (reference sequence). DNA for the CDR3: TGTGCCAGTAGTATAGATCTAGGGGTTGGCTACACCTTC. Translation: CASSIDLGVGYTF. Based on the CDR3 plus reference TRBV19 and TRBJ1-2, the full variable domain is DGGITQSPKYLFRKEGQNVTLSCEQNLNHDAMYWYRQDPGQGLRLIYYSQIVNDFQKGDIAEGYSVSREKKESFPLTVTSAQKNPTAFYLCASSIDLGVGYTFGSGTRLTVV.

The chain combines TRBV19 with TRBJ1-6; perhaps TRBD1 as D (5 bases). Trimming took 6 bases from V and 7 from J, leaving 16 bases between them. The CDR3 contains 15 residues. In germline, CDR1 is LNHDA, CDR2 SQIVND (reference sequence). The CDR3 region is CASRFSGTGNSPLHF. In DNA, the CDR3 is TGTGCCAGTAGGTTTTCAGGGACCGGGAATTCACCCCTCCACTTT.

The chain uses TRBV7-8 and TRBJ2-1; TRBD2 agrees at 11 bases. In germline, CDR1 is SGHVS, CDR2 FQNEAQ. Germline trimming cut 2 bases from V and 4 bases from J; bases unmatched to any gene: 7. The CDR3 has 17 residues. CDR3 residues: CASSLRGLAVLYNEQFF. CDR3 sequence (DNA): TGTGCCAGCAGCTTAAGGGGACTAGCGGTTTTGTACAATGAGCAGTTCTTC. The full variable domain, with the rest looked up from reference TRBV7-8 and TRBJ2-1, is GAGVSQSPRYKVAKRGQDVALRCDPISGHVSLFWYQQALGQGPEFLTYFQNEAQLDKSGLPSDRFFAERPEGSVSTLKIQRTQQEDSAVYLCASSLRGLAVLYNEQFFGPGTRLTVL.

This clone is a singleton in its sample. The CDR3 DNA follows: TGTGCCAGCAGCTTCGGACCGTCGTCTACCTACGAGCAGTACTTC. Translation gives CASSFGPSSTYEQYF. This sequence joins TRBV5-6 and TRBJ2-7; D uncertain. This CDR3 has 15 amino acids. V was pared by 2 bases and J by 2 bases, with 14 bases between. CDR1 and CDR2 (germline): SGHDT, YYEEEE.

The chain couples TRBV2 to TRBJ2-1, with 8 bases matching TRBD2. V was clipped by 6 bases and J by 7 bases; unmatched bases: 8. The CDR3 contains 14 residues. CDR1 and CDR2 from the germline V gene are SNHLY and FYNNEI. The CDR3 region is CASRTPGLENEQFF. The CDR3 region has the DNA TGTGCCAGCAGAACTCCGGGACTAGAGAATGAGCAGTTCTTC. The full variable domain, rest sourced from reference TRBV2 and TRBJ2-1, is EPEVTQTPSHQVTQMGQEVILRCVPISNHLYFYWYRQILGQKVEFLVSFYNNEISEKSEIFDDQFSVERPDGSNFTLKIRSTKLEDSAMYFCASRTPGLENEQFFGPGTRLTVL.

V and J are TRBV2 and TRBJ2-7; TRBD2 might be the D (5 bases). CDR1 and CDR2 from the germline V gene are SNHLY and FYNNEI. V lost 2 bases and J 6 bases, leaving 14 bases between the germline ends. CDR3 length: 14 residues. For the CDR3, the DNA is TGTGCCAGCAGTGAACGACCTAGCTCCCCCGAGCAGTACTTC. Translation: CASSERPSSPEQYF. Together with reference TRBV2 and TRBJ2-7, the CDR3 gives the full variable domain: EPEVTQTPSHQVTQMGQEVILRCVPISNHLYFYWYRQILGQKVEFLVSFYNNEISEKSEIFDDQFSVERPDGSNFTLKIRSTKLEDSAMYFCASSERPSSPEQYFGPGTRLTVT.

The chain combines TRBV9 with TRBJ2-1, with 7 nucleotides matching TRBD2. Germline CDR1 and CDR2: SGDLS and YYNGEE. CDR3 length equals 15 residues. The junction had 2 bases not matched to a gene; V was cut back by 0 bases and J by 2 bases. In DNA, the CDR3 is TGTGCCAGCAGCGTAGCTCGGGGGGCCTACAATGAGCAGTTCTTC. Translated: CASSVARGAYNEQFF.

The chain joins TRBV7-8 to TRBJ2-5; D is possibly TRBD1 or TRBD2 (6 bases each). From germline, CDR1 is SGHVS and CDR2 FQNEAQ. The germline V and J ends were trimmed by 5 bases and 5 bases, with 27 bases remaining between them. The length of the CDR3 is 18 residues. CDR3 region: CASSKDRIRGPRSETQYF. CDR3 in DNA: TGTGCCAGCAGCAAAGATCGGATCCGGGGGCCCAGGTCGGAGACCCAGTACTTC.

The chain carries TRBV14 and TRBJ2-3; 7 bases match TRBD2. Germline V CDR1 and CDR2: SGHDN, FVKESK. The J segment lost 1 base and the V segment lost 4 bases, leaving 8 bases of the junction unmatched. This CDR3 comprises 16 residues. The CDR3, as DNA: TGTGCCAGCAGCCCCGCGGGGGTGCTAGGCACAGATACGCAGTATTTT. Encoded protein: CASSPAGVLGTDTQYF.

The chain joins TRBV25-1 to TRBJ2-2; D remains unclear. The germline V gene has CDR1 MGHDK and CDR2 SYGVNS. V lost 5 bases, J lost 4 bases, and 14 bases lay in between. The CDR3 covers 15 residues. In nucleotides, the CDR3 is TGTGCCAGCAGTTTCGTCGAAGGCGGCACCGGGGAGCTGTTTTTT. This codes for CASSFVEGGTGELFF.

The CDR3 region is CASSLGIVGQGGEQYF. CDR3 coding DNA: TGTGCCAGCAGCTTAGGTATAGTTGGACAGGGTGGCGAGCAGTACTTC. The J gene is TRBJ2-7, the V gene TRBV7-9; TRBD1 matches at 8 bases. The germline V gene encodes CDR1 SEHNR and CDR2 FQNEAQ (reference sequence). Germline trimming cut 1 base from V and 6 bases from J; bases unmatched to any gene: 11. The CDR3 is 16 residues long.

The CDR3 protein is CATSPGQTYGNEQFF. In DNA form, the CDR3 reads TGTGCCACCAGTCCGGGACAGACCTATGGCAATGAGCAGTTCTTC. The chain couples TRBV24-1 to TRBJ2-1, with 7 bases lining up with TRBD1. This CDR3 is built from 15 residues. Per germline, CDR1 KGHDR and CDR2 SFDVKD. J lost 6 bases, V lost 6 bases, and 10 bases had no gene match.

The chain uses TRBV10-3 and TRBJ2-7; unclear D gene. The germline V gene encodes CDR1 ENHRY and CDR2 SYGVKD. Trimming pared 8 bases from V and 5 bases from J, leaving 13 bases between. The length of the CDR3 is 12 residues. DNA of the CDR3: TGTGCCATCGGAGTGGTCCTGGACGAGCAGTACTTC. Amino acids: CAIGVVLDEQYF.

This chain joins TRBV4-2 and TRBJ1-3; TRBD1 aligns across 12 bases. This CDR3 has 17 residues. In germline, CDR1 is LGHNA, CDR2 YNFKEQ. The V gene end was trimmed by 8 bases and the J gene end by 8 bases; junction bases not matched to a gene: 16. The CDR3 here is CASGPGQGAATGDTIYF. The CDR3 DNA reads TGTGCCAGCGGTCCGGGACAGGGGGCTGCTACCGGAGACACCATATATTTT.

CDR3 sequence (DNA): TGTGCCAGCAGCCCACGGGGGGTAGGGGAGTCCTACGAGCAGTACTTC. It translates to CASSPRGVGESYEQYF. The rearrangement joins TRBV28 to TRBJ2-7, with TRBD2 matching 7 bases. From germline, CDR1 is MDHEN and CDR2 SYDVKM. The CDR3 spans 16 residues. The V and J ends lost 6 bases and 1 base, in that order; junction bases with no gene match: 12.

The chain uses TRBV4-1 and TRBJ1-2; D gene unclear. Germline assignment: CDR1 MGHRA and CDR2 YSYEKL. Trimming pared 9 bases from V and 3 bases from J, leaving 14 bases between. The CDR3 loop spans 13 amino acids. The CDR3 reads CASLGSKYYGYTF. The DNA for the CDR3 is TGCGCCAGTTTAGGGTCAAAATACTATGGCTACACCTTC.

This clone is medium-sized by share. The chain employs TRBV28 and TRBJ2-7, with TRBD2 matching 10 bases. Trimming cost V 6 bases and J 5 bases; bases outside gene matches: 7. Germline V CDR1 and CDR2: MDHEN, SYDVKM. The CDR3 is made up of 14 amino acids. Here the CDR3 reads CASSPLAGEDEQYF. CDR3 sequence (DNA): TGTGCCAGCAGCCCCCTAGCGGGAGAGGACGAGCAGTACTTC.

The J gene is TRBJ2-1, the V gene TRBV11-2; perhaps TRBD2 as D (5 bases). This CDR3 has 16 amino acids. Germline lookup yields CDR1 SGHAT and CDR2 FQNNGV. Deletions cut 1 base from V and 0 bases from J, with 10 bases between. The CDR3 spells CASSLVASNSYNEQFF. CDR3 DNA: TGTGCCAGCAGCTTAGTAGCGAGCAACTCCTACAATGAGCAGTTCTTC.

Within the sample, this clone is medium-sized. V and J are TRBV7-9 and TRBJ2-1, with a tentative D call TRBD2 (5 bases). The CDR3 length is 15 residues. With 1 base removed from V and 12 bases from J, the gap between germline ends came to 19 bases. In germline, CDR1 is SEHNR, CDR2 FQNEAQ (reference sequence). CDR3 region: CASSLGAQGRAGQFF. Here the CDR3 DNA reads TGTGCCAGCAGCTTAGGGGCACAAGGTCGGGCGGGGCAGTTCTTC.

The chain combines TRBV4-2 with TRBJ2-1; TRBD1 aligns across 8 bases. The CDR3 sequence is 16 residues long. CDR1 and CDR2 from the germline V gene are LGHNA and YNFKEQ. V dropped 2 bases and J dropped 2; count of bases not matched to a gene: 5. CDR3 sequence (DNA): TGTGCCAGCAGCCAAAGGACAGGGTTGGCCTACAATGAGCAGTTCTTC. This sequence encodes CASSQRTGLAYNEQFF.

The J gene is TRBJ1-4, the V gene TRBV2; a possible D gene is TRBD1 (5 bases). From germline, CDR1 is SNHLY and CDR2 FYNNEI. V gave up 9 bases and J gave up 8 bases, with 25 bases separating them. The CDR3 loop spans 16 amino acids. The CDR3 DNA reads TGTGCCAGTAGGGGTCTGGGGCGACCAACAGGAGAAAAACTGTTTTTT. This gives the protein CASRGLGRPTGEKLFF.